This is a list of T cell receptor beta chains from one sample in a study of spatial heterogeneity in lung cancer. MiXCR, run by TCRdb on the 5' RACE reads, gives a single entry per CDR3 protein. The data hold roughly 120,000 distinct CDR3 sequences, with 9.5% to 14% observed a single time. The sample in question was PBMCs, obtained at follow-up. Receptor source: a female donor with early-stage non-small cell lung cancer. CDR3s include the opening cysteine and the closing phenylalanine or tryptophan. A D gene is named only where the DNA matches it firmly. Expanded clones get a size class; other rows say once, few or many, or leave the size out.

V	size	J	D	DNA	CDR3
TRBV5-1	-	TRBJ1-1	-	TGCGCCAGCAGCTTGGGGGCAGGCCAGCCGTCAGAAGCTTTCTTT	CASSLGAGQPSEAFF
TRBV20-1	-	TRBJ1-4	TRBD1	TGCAGTGCTAGGTCCTCAGGGGGCTGGGAAAAACTGTTTTTT	CSARSSGGWEKLFF
TRBV5-4	-	TRBJ2-2	TRBD2	TGTGCCAGCAGCTTGGTACTAGCGGGAGGGCCCACCGGGGAGCTGTTTTTT	CASSLVLAGGPTGELFF
TRBV12-3/TRBV12-4	many	TRBJ2-5	-	TGTGCCAGCAGTTTAGGCCCAGGACAGCTTGAGACCCAGTACTTC	CASSLGPGQLETQYF
TRBV6-6	few	TRBJ2-1	-	TGTGCCAGCAGTTACCGAATACGGGGAGACAATGAGCAGTTCTTC	CASSYRIRGDNEQFF
TRBV14	many	TRBJ1-1	-	TGTGCCAGCAGCCAAGGTTACGCGGACCCGCGGGCTTTCTTT	CASSQGYADPRAFF
TRBV7-2	-	TRBJ2-3	TRBD2	TGTGCCAGCAGCTTAGTCGAACGGCTAGCGGGAGGCACAGATACGCAGTATTTT	CASSLVERLAGGTDTQYF
TRBV20-1	-	TRBJ2-7	-	TGCAGTGCTGGCACGACAGCGTTACCCTCCTACGAGCAGTACTTC	CSAGTTALPSYEQYF
TRBV9	-	TRBJ2-2	-	TGTGCCAGCAGCGTGTATAGGGTGTATACCGGGGAGCTGTTTTTT	CASSVYRVYTGELFF
TRBV11-2	-	TRBJ1-1	-	TGTGCCAGCAGCTCCCAACGGGGGGCCCTCACTGAAGCTTTCTTT	CASSSQRGALTEAFF
TRBV7-7	many	TRBJ2-1	-	TGTGCTAGCAGCTTAACCGGGTCCAAGAAGCAGTTCTTC	CASSLTGSKKQFF
TRBV27	many	TRBJ2-2	-	TGTGCCAGCAGTTTATACAGGAACACCGGGGAGCTGTTTTTT	CASSLYRNTGELFF
TRBV5-1	many	TRBJ2-1	-	TGCGCCAGCAGCTGGGAGGGGGCCAGGTACAATGAGCAGTTCTTC	CASSWEGARYNEQFF
TRBV30	-	TRBJ2-4	-	TGTGCCTATCGGACCACTGCAAACATTCAGTACTTC	CAYRTTANIQYF
TRBV6-2/TRBV6-3	-	TRBJ1-6	-	TGTGCCAGCAGTTTGGAAATCTTCGGTCGGTCACCCCTCCACTTT	CASSLEIFGRSPLHF
TRBV5-5	many	TRBJ2-7	-	TGTGCCAGCAGCTTAGTGGGCAGATCCTACGAGCAGTACTTC	CASSLVGRSYEQYF
TRBV20-1	few	TRBJ2-3	TRBD2	TGCAGTGCTAGATCCTTAGCGGGAAACACAGATACGCAGTATTTT	CSARSLAGNTDTQYF
TRBV27	many	TRBJ2-1	TRBD1	TGTGCCAGCAGTTCCCTCAGGGGGCCCACCTACAATGAGCAGTTCTTC	CASSSLRGPTYNEQFF
TRBV7-9	many	TRBJ1-4	TRBD1	TGTGCCAGCAGCCCTCACAGGGGGACTAATGAAAAACTGTTTTTT	CASSPHRGTNEKLFF
TRBV19	few	TRBJ1-4	-	TGTGCCAGTAGTTCTGGGGGTCCAAAACTGTTTTTT	CASSSGGPKLFF
TRBV9	few	TRBJ2-2	TRBD2	TGTGCCAGCAGCCTTGAGGGGCTAGCGGGAAGCGGGGAGCTGTTTTTT	CASSLEGLAGSGELFF
TRBV12-3/TRBV12-4	-	TRBJ1-1	-	TGTGCCAGCAGCTTTCAGGGTGAAGCCACTGAAGCTTTCTTT	CASSFQGEATEAFF
TRBV7-8	-	TRBJ2-5	-	TGTGCCAGCAGAGATAGGACCCCCCGGGAGACCCAGTACTTC	CASRDRTPRETQYF
TRBV29-1	few	TRBJ2-2	TRBD2	TGCAGCGTTGATAGCGGGAGGAACACCGGGGAGCTGTTTTTT	CSVDSGRNTGELFF
TRBV29-1	few	TRBJ2-1	TRBD2	TGCGCTGCGGGACTAGCGGGATACAATGAGCAGTTCTTC	CAAGLAGYNEQFF
TRBV29-1	few	TRBJ2-1	-	TGCAGCGTTGAAGGGTGGGCCTACAATGAGCAGTTCTTC	CSVEGWAYNEQFF
TRBV9	few	TRBJ2-5	-	TGTGCCAGCAGCACCCCTGGACTGTCAGAGACCCAGTACTTC	CASSTPGLSETQYF
TRBV2	-	TRBJ2-7	TRBD1	TGTGCCAGCAGGGGACAGTTTCCGAGCTACGAGCAGTACTTC	CASRGQFPSYEQYF
TRBV15	-	TRBJ2-6	-	TGTGCCACCAGCAGAGGTTTACCCTCTGGGGCCAACGTCCTGACTTTC	CATSRGLPSGANVLTF
TRBV5-1	few	TRBJ1-1	-	TGCGCCAGCAGCCCGACCCTCGGCGCTGAAGCTTTCTTT	CASSPTLGAEAFF
TRBV29-1	-	TRBJ2-3	-	TGCAGCGGGGAGCCGGGCCCGGCGGGCACAGATACGCAGTATTTT	CSGEPGPAGTDTQYF
TRBV3-1	-	TRBJ2-1	TRBD1	TGTGCCAGCAGGGGACAGGTGGGAAATGAGCAGTTCTTC	CASRGQVGNEQFF
TRBV18	few	TRBJ1-1	TRBD1	TGTGCCAGCTCACCAACCCTGAGGGACAGCTGGGGGAACACTGAAGCTTTCTTT	CASSPTLRDSWGNTEAFF
TRBV7-2	many	TRBJ2-5	TRBD2	TGTGCCAGCAGCTTCGCCGGGTCGAGCGGGAGAGAGACCCAGTACTTC	CASSFAGSSGRETQYF
TRBV5-1	many	TRBJ1-1	-	TGCGCCAGCAGCTTGGGAGGGTACGGCACTGAAGCTTTCTTT	CASSLGGYGTEAFF
TRBV11-3	-	TRBJ1-1	-	TGTGCCAGCAGCTTAGTAAGTTGGGGATTGGGCACTGAAGCTTTCTTT	CASSLVSWGLGTEAFF
TRBV20-1	many	TRBJ1-2	TRBD1	TGCAGTGCTAGAGATGGGGGACAGTCTAACTATGGCTACACCTTC	CSARDGGQSNYGYTF
TRBV5-1	-	TRBJ1-1	-	TGCGCCAGCAGCTTGGAGGGGCGCGACACTGAAGCTTTCTTT	CASSLEGRDTEAFF
TRBV11-2	many	TRBJ2-1	TRBD1	TGTGCCAGCAGCGCTTCCGGGACAGGGGCAGGGAATGAGCAGTTCTTC	CASSASGTGAGNEQFF
TRBV6-1	-	TRBJ1-1	TRBD1	TGTGCCAGCAGGAGTTACGGGACAGGACCCGGGACGGCTTTCTTT	CASRSYGTGPGTAFF
TRBV11-2	few	TRBJ2-2	-	TGTGCCAGCAGCTTATACGGCAGCAACACCGGGGAGCTGTTTTTT	CASSLYGSNTGELFF
TRBV29-1	-	TRBJ2-6	-	TGCAGCGTTGAGTTAATTTACAGGCAATTATCCGGGGCCAACGTCCTGACTTTC	CSVELIYRQLSGANVLTF
TRBV5-6	few	TRBJ1-2	TRBD1	TGTGCCAGCAGCCTCAGGGGGTCTGGAGGCTACACCTTC	CASSLRGSGGYTF
TRBV28	few	TRBJ2-7	-	TGTGCCAGCAGTCTCCGAGGGCGGGCCTACGAGCAGTACTTC	CASSLRGRAYEQYF
TRBV11-2	-	TRBJ1-6	TRBD1	TGTGCCAGCAGCCCGGGACAGGCTAATTCACCCCTCCACTTT	CASSPGQANSPLHF
TRBV5-1	-	TRBJ1-6	TRBD1	TGCGCCAGCAGCATAGCCGGGACAGAAAATTCACCCCTCCACTTT	CASSIAGTENSPLHF
TRBV12-3/TRBV12-4	few	TRBJ2-5	TRBD2	TGTGCCAGCAGCGGACTAGCGGGAGGGCCCCAGTACTTC	CASSGLAGGPQYF
TRBV27	-	TRBJ1-1	-	TGTGCCAGCAGAGTTCGGGGCGTGAAGACTGAAGCTTTCTTT	CASRVRGVKTEAFF
TRBV2	-	TRBJ1-4	-	TGTGCCAGCATGCTGGACAACTTGGATGAAAAACTGTTTTTT	CASMLDNLDEKLFF
TRBV24-1	once	TRBJ2-5	TRBD1	TGTGCCACCAGTGATCTCCAGGGACAGGGGGCGCAGGAGACCCAGTACTTC	CATSDLQGQGAQETQYF
TRBV4-2	-	TRBJ2-1	-	TGTGCCAGCAGCCATGGCGGAAGCTACAATGAGCAGTTCTTC	CASSHGGSYNEQFF